This T cell receptor (beta chain) emerged from a study of T cell responses to AZD1222 COVID-19 vaccine (dated by TCRdb to the early 2020s). About the study as a whole: AZD1222 recipients whose second dose came at about 4 weeks and those whose second dose came at about 12 weeks were combined into one group, since spike-specific TCR depth and breadth did not differ between the two schedules. A total of 233 trial participants underwent TCR sequencing, of whom approximately 210 received two doses of AZD1222 and 26 received two doses of the MenACWY control vaccine. Enrollment into the trials was organized by age into subgroups of 18-55, 56-69 and 70-plus years, and those subgroups contained about 160, 30 and 59 TCR-sequenced participants, respectively.

The CDR3 regions of human TCRbeta chains were subjected to immunosequencing. Turning to the authors' computational methods: TCRs in the repertoires were matched against a reference library of SARS-CoV-2-specific TCRs that had been generated with the MIRA antigen-specificity platform. Breadth meant the fraction of unique TCRs that were SARS-CoV-2-associated, whereas depth meant the fraction of total T cells that were SARS-CoV-2-associated. Using the MIRA data, every spike-specific TCR was mapped to the spike region that the TCR reacted to and assigned to either a CD4 or a CD8 class. Log10-transformed breadth and depth values were compared by one-way ANOVA with Sidak's multiple comparisons tests. TCRdb holds this immuneACCESS table with in-frame rearrangements only. Some clones are missing; in checked studies, unresolved V genes explain under half, and the rest has no known cause. That table is the source of V, J and clone size, and D and trimming were worked out from the DNA. This sample lists more than 95,000 clones; approximately 93% were detected once. The ten largest account for roughly 5% of the sample.

The time point label on this specimen signifies: baseline before first vaccination. Vaccinee samples came from UK trials COV001 and COV002, including a single-blind randomized controlled phase 2/3 trial of AZD1222 (ChAdOx1 nCoV-19) in healthy adults. For TCRbeta chain sequencing, PBMC samples were collected from trial participants at day 0 and at day 28 after the second dose. V loses 4 bases, J loses 2 bases, and the germline ends lie 12 bases apart. CDR1 is given as SGHRS and CDR2 as YFSETQ, both from the germline V gene. The CDR3 measures 14 amino acids from cysteine to phenylalanine. Here the CDR3 DNA is all that survives: 42 bases in frame from base 1. This clone was seen just once. Its antigen is currently not known. Base-call qualities are not available, and no considerably larger clone is one nucleotide away. Study-wide findings and limitations: Vaccine-associated CD4 TCRs spanned the whole spike protein, with dominant responses in regions 160-218 and 743-854. Reportedly, almost half of the unique spike-specific TCRs recognized epitopes lying outside the regions that are mutated in the B.1.351 and B.1.1.7 variants. Participants were mostly white British and included more females than males, and it was suggested by the authors that clonal diversity may have been underestimated. In the small 56-69-year group, the increase in depth fell short of significance, most likely because of low power. Only five to seven AZD1222 recipients were SARS-CoV-2 seropositive at baseline, limiting conclusions about previously exposed vaccinees. No day 14 peak-response samples were available, so repertoires were characterized only after the peak T cell response. After two AZD1222 doses, both the breadth and the depth of spike-specific TCRs were significantly higher than at day 0 and than in MenACWY recipients.

Source: peripheral blood, taken on day 0 of AZD1222 vaccination. The chain links TRBV5-1 with TRBJ1-1; TRBD1 is possibly the D segment (6 matching bases). The TCR was taken from an adult in good health. The CDR3 region has the sequence CASSLHRDNTEAFF. The DNA is as follows: TGCGCCAGCAGCCTACACAGGGATAACACTGAAGCTTTCTTT.